These T cell receptor beta chains were read from a single sample in a study of T cell responses to AZD1222 COVID-19 vaccine. The repertoire was sequenced with immunoSEQ multiplex PCR; TCRdb's copy has only in-frame clones and lacks some. Among some 94,000 clones listed, around nine tenths were seen once. The sample was peripheral blood, taken 28 days after the second AZD1222 dose. The receptors were sampled from an adult who received the AZD1222 COVID-19 vaccine. The CDR3 runs from the conserved cysteine through the conserved F or W. The D gene is left open where the match is weak. Clone size, where shown, is once, few, many, or a class for clones that have expanded.

j_gene: TRBJ2-7
d_gene: .
abundance: .
v_gene: TRBV6-2/TRBV6-3
CDR3aa: CASSYTVTGGAFEQYF
CDR3nt: TGTGCCAGCAGTTACACCGTAACAGGTGGAGCCTTTGAGCAGTACTTC

j_gene: TRBJ1-6
d_gene: TRBD1
abundance: .
v_gene: TRBV6-6
CDR3aa: CASSSGQGYNSPLHF
CDR3nt: TGTGCCAGCAGTTCTGGACAGGGGTACAATTCACCCCTCCACTTT

j_gene: TRBJ2-5
d_gene: TRBD2
abundance: .
v_gene: TRBV12-3/TRBV12-4
CDR3aa: CASSLSSGKTQYF
CDR3nt: TGTGCCAGCAGTTTATCTAGCGGGAAAACCCAGTACTTC

j_gene: TRBJ1-4
d_gene: .
abundance: .
v_gene: TRBV11-2
CDR3aa: CASSPNHPVTFF
CDR3nt: TGTGCCAGCAGCCCCAACCATCCAGTCACGTTTTTT

j_gene: TRBJ1-1
d_gene: TRBD1
abundance: .
v_gene: TRBV6-5
CDR3aa: CASSYDRGTEAFF
CDR3nt: TGTGCCAGCAGTTACGACAGGGGGACTGAAGCTTTCTTT

j_gene: TRBJ2-7
d_gene: .
abundance: .
v_gene: TRBV11-3
CDR3aa: CASSPGQGEAYEQYF
CDR3nt: TGTGCCAGCAGCCCGGGTCAGGGGGAGGCCTACGAGCAGTACTTC

j_gene: TRBJ1-1
d_gene: .
abundance: .
v_gene: TRBV6-5
CDR3aa: CASTGEGPNTEAFF
CDR3nt: TGTGCCAGCACCGGCGAGGGCCCGAACACTGAAGCTTTCTTT

j_gene: TRBJ2-5
d_gene: TRBD2
abundance: once
v_gene: TRBV7-3
CDR3aa: CASSDRGVPQETQYF
CDR3nt: TGTGCCAGCAGTGATCGGGGGGTCCCTCAAGAGACCCAGTACTTC

j_gene: TRBJ1-2
d_gene: .
abundance: .
v_gene: TRBV29-1
CDR3aa: CSVAAGSNYGYTF
CDR3nt: TGCAGCGTTGCGGCCGGCAGTAACTATGGCTACACCTTC

j_gene: TRBJ1-4
d_gene: TRBD1
abundance: .
v_gene: TRBV13
CDR3aa: CASSVTPLDRGGEKLFF
CDR3nt: TGTGCCAGCAGCGTAACGCCCTTGGACAGGGGAGGGGAAAAACTGTTTTTT

j_gene: TRBJ1-1
d_gene: TRBD1
abundance: .
v_gene: TRBV29-1
CDR3aa: CSVAGGRVSEAFF
CDR3nt: TGCAGCGTAGCAGGGGGCCGAGTTAGTGAAGCTTTCTTT

j_gene: TRBJ1-2
d_gene: .
abundance: .
v_gene: TRBV9
CDR3aa: CASAGQTYGYTF
CDR3nt: TGTGCCAGCGCTGGACAGACCTATGGCTACACCTTC

j_gene: TRBJ1-2
d_gene: TRBD1
abundance: .
v_gene: TRBV30
CDR3aa: CAWSSARTGDGYTF
CDR3nt: TGTGCCTGGAGTTCCGCCAGGACAGGGGATGGCTACACCTTC

j_gene: TRBJ1-5
d_gene: TRBD1
abundance: .
v_gene: TRBV7-8
CDR3aa: CASSTGGNQPQHF
CDR3nt: TGTGCCAGCAGCACAGGGGGAAATCAGCCCCAGCATTTT

j_gene: TRBJ2-7
d_gene: .
abundance: .
v_gene: TRBV7-3
CDR3aa: CASSLTGGYEQYF
CDR3nt: TGTGCCAGCAGCTTAACAGGGGGCTACGAGCAGTACTTC

j_gene: TRBJ2-2
d_gene: .
abundance: .
v_gene: TRBV6-1
CDR3aa: CASREGGTGELFF
CDR3nt: TGTGCCAGCAGGGAAGGGGGGACCGGGGAGCTGTTTTTT

j_gene: TRBJ1-2
d_gene: .
abundance: .
v_gene: TRBV12-3/TRBV12-4
CDR3aa: CASSLDRVGGYTF
CDR3nt: TGTGCCAGCAGTTTAGACAGGGTCGGCGGCTACACCTTC

j_gene: TRBJ2-2
d_gene: .
abundance: .
v_gene: TRBV11-3
CDR3aa: CASSLGIDTGELFF
CDR3nt: TGTGCCAGCAGCTTAGGGATAGACACCGGGGAGCTGTTTTTT

j_gene: TRBJ1-2
d_gene: TRBD1
abundance: .
v_gene: TRBV3-1/TRBV3-2
CDR3aa: CASSPTGDGYGYTF
CDR3nt: TGTGCCAGCAGCCCCACAGGGGACGGCTATGGCTACACCTTC

j_gene: TRBJ1-1
d_gene: .
abundance: .
v_gene: TRBV28
CDR3aa: CASGDTMNTEAFF
CDR3nt: TGTGCCAGCGGGGACACCATGAACACTGAAGCTTTCTTT

j_gene: TRBJ1-3
d_gene: .
abundance: once
v_gene: TRBV19
CDR3aa: CASSIVDTIYF
CDR3nt: TGTGCCAGTAGTATAGTTGACACCATATATTTT

j_gene: TRBJ2-3
d_gene: .
abundance: .
v_gene: TRBV25-1
CDR3aa: CASSDPGLFTDTQYF
CDR3nt: TGTGCCAGCAGTGACCCCGGACTATTCACAGATACGCAGTATTTT

j_gene: TRBJ2-1
d_gene: TRBD2
abundance: once
v_gene: TRBV27
CDR3aa: CASSWTSGGYEQFF
CDR3nt: TGTGCCAGCAGTTGGACTAGCGGGGGCTATGAGCAGTTCTTC

j_gene: TRBJ2-7
d_gene: .
abundance: .
v_gene: TRBV5-1
CDR3aa: CASSLGAGRLDYEQYF
CDR3nt: TGCGCCAGCAGCTTGGGAGCGGGCCGTCTCGACTACGAGCAGTACTTC

j_gene: TRBJ2-1
d_gene: .
abundance: once
v_gene: TRBV11-3
CDR3aa: CASSLSPNRTVGDNEQFF
CDR3nt: TGTGCCAGCAGCTTATCCCCGAATAGGACCGTGGGTGACAATGAGCAGTTCTTC

j_gene: TRBJ1-6
d_gene: .
abundance: .
v_gene: TRBV11-2
CDR3aa: CASSLARQARNSPLHF
CDR3nt: TGTGCCAGCAGCTTAGCCCGACAGGCTAGGAATTCACCCCTCCACTTT

j_gene: TRBJ1-6
d_gene: .
abundance: few
v_gene: TRBV13
CDR3aa: CASSLETGKSPLHF
CDR3nt: TGTGCCAGCAGCTTAGAAACAGGGAAGTCACCCCTCCACTTT

j_gene: TRBJ1-1
d_gene: TRBD1
abundance: .
v_gene: TRBV11-2
CDR3aa: CASSTQGATEAFF
CDR3nt: TGTGCCAGCAGCACCCAGGGGGCCACTGAAGCTTTCTTT

j_gene: TRBJ1-1
d_gene: .
abundance: .
v_gene: TRBV19
CDR3aa: CASSMGGHLNTEAFF
CDR3nt: TGTGCCAGTAGTATGGGCGGCCACTTGAACACTGAAGCTTTCTTT

j_gene: TRBJ1-1
d_gene: .
abundance: .
v_gene: TRBV30
CDR3aa: CAWSSTNTEAFF
CDR3nt: TGTGCCTGGAGTAGCACGAACACTGAAGCTTTCTTT

j_gene: TRBJ1-5
d_gene: .
abundance: .
v_gene: TRBV13
CDR3aa: CASSLGRSNQPQHF
CDR3nt: TGTGCCAGCAGCTTAGGCAGATCCAATCAGCCCCAGCATTTT

j_gene: TRBJ2-1
d_gene: TRBD1
abundance: .
v_gene: TRBV5-6
CDR3aa: CASSFIFATGTGLYNEQFF
CDR3nt: TGTGCCAGCAGCTTCATTTTCGCTACGGGGACAGGGCTCTACAATGAGCAGTTCTTC

j_gene: TRBJ1-2
d_gene: TRBD1
abundance: .
v_gene: TRBV19
CDR3aa: CASTANPGTGTFSGYTF
CDR3nt: TGTGCCAGTACTGCGAACCCCGGGACAGGGACCTTTTCGGGCTACACCTTC

j_gene: TRBJ1-2
d_gene: TRBD1
abundance: .
v_gene: TRBV5-1
CDR3aa: CASSDPGTGDGYTF
CDR3nt: TGCGCCAGCAGCGACCCAGGGACAGGCGATGGCTACACCTTC

j_gene: TRBJ2-5
d_gene: TRBD2
abundance: .
v_gene: TRBV27
CDR3aa: CASSLGTSGGLQETQYF
CDR3nt: TGTGCCAGCAGTTTAGGGACTAGCGGGGGGCTACAAGAGACCCAGTACTTC

j_gene: TRBJ2-3
d_gene: .
abundance: .
v_gene: TRBV3-1/TRBV3-2
CDR3aa: CASSQTSTQYF
CDR3nt: TGTGCCAGCAGCCAAACTTCTACGCAGTATTTT

j_gene: TRBJ2-6
d_gene: .
abundance: .
v_gene: TRBV7-3
CDR3aa: CASSLMAGAGANVLTF
CDR3nt: TGTGCCAGCAGCTTAATGGCAGGGGCTGGGGCCAACGTCCTGACTTTC

j_gene: TRBJ2-5
d_gene: TRBD1
abundance: .
v_gene: TRBV4-1
CDR3aa: CASSQPDRVEETQYF
CDR3nt: TGCGCCAGCAGCCAACCTGACAGGGTGGAAGAGACCCAGTACTTC

j_gene: TRBJ1-2
d_gene: TRBD1
abundance: few
v_gene: TRBV7-9
CDR3aa: CASSLSQGGYGYTF
CDR3nt: TGTGCCAGCAGCTTATCTCAGGGGGGCTATGGCTACACCTTC

j_gene: TRBJ2-1
d_gene: TRBD2
abundance: .
v_gene: TRBV5-1
CDR3aa: CASSAGGATYNEQFF
CDR3nt: TGCGCCAGCAGCGCCGGGGGGGCCACCTACAATGAGCAGTTCTTC

j_gene: TRBJ1-5
d_gene: .
abundance: .
v_gene: TRBV7-8
CDR3aa: CASSLGRNQPQHF
CDR3nt: TGTGCCAGCAGCTTAGGCAGGAATCAGCCCCAGCATTTT

j_gene: TRBJ1-6
d_gene: TRBD1
abundance: .
v_gene: TRBV27
CDR3aa: CASSPVRQGRMGYYNSPLHF
CDR3nt: TGTGCCAGCAGTCCCGTGAGACAGGGACGAATGGGGTACTATAATTCACCCCTCCACTTT

j_gene: TRBJ1-5
d_gene: .
abundance: .
v_gene: TRBV2
CDR3aa: CASSESVFSNQPQHF
CDR3nt: TGTGCCAGCAGTGAGTCAGTGTTCAGCAATCAGCCCCAGCATTTT

j_gene: TRBJ1-2
d_gene: .
abundance: .
v_gene: TRBV19
CDR3aa: CASQQRPGGYTF
CDR3nt: TGTGCCAGCCAACAGCGGCCCGGCGGCTACACCTTC

j_gene: TRBJ2-7
d_gene: .
abundance: .
v_gene: TRBV5-6
CDR3aa: CASSSTATYEQYF
CDR3nt: TGTGCCAGCAGCTCCACAGCTACCTACGAGCAGTACTTC

j_gene: TRBJ1-2
d_gene: .
abundance: .
v_gene: TRBV7-8
CDR3aa: CASSLGRQANYGYTF
CDR3nt: TGTGCCAGCAGCCTGGGGCGACAGGCCAACTATGGCTACACCTTC

j_gene: TRBJ2-2
d_gene: .
abundance: .
v_gene: TRBV7-7
CDR3aa: CASKMTVNTGELFF
CDR3nt: TGTGCTAGCAAAATGACAGTGAACACCGGGGAGCTGTTTTTT

j_gene: TRBJ1-2
d_gene: .
abundance: .
v_gene: TRBV30
CDR3aa: CAWSVGLSFHGYTF
CDR3nt: TGTGCCTGGAGTGTGGGGTTGAGTTTCCATGGCTACACCTTC

j_gene: TRBJ2-7
d_gene: .
abundance: .
v_gene: TRBV6-5
CDR3aa: CASSYDGTDEQYF
CDR3nt: TGTGCCAGCAGTTACGACGGGACGGACGAGCAGTACTTC

j_gene: TRBJ2-1
d_gene: TRBD1
abundance: .
v_gene: TRBV4-1
CDR3aa: CASSQGQGALSNEQFF
CDR3nt: TGCGCCAGCAGCCAGGGACAGGGGGCTCTATCTAATGAGCAGTTCTTC

j_gene: TRBJ1-1
d_gene: .
abundance: .
v_gene: TRBV6-1
CDR3aa: CASSEISFPAF
CDR3nt: TGTGCCAGCAGTGAAATCTCCTTTCCGGCCTTT

j_gene: TRBJ2-3
d_gene: TRBD2
abundance: .
v_gene: TRBV7-3
CDR3aa: CASSSISGGRTDTQYF
CDR3nt: TGTGCCAGCAGCTCAATTAGCGGGGGGCGCACAGATACGCAGTATTTT

j_gene: TRBJ1-1
d_gene: .
abundance: .
v_gene: TRBV16
CDR3aa: CASSHPLGGGYTEAFF
CDR3nt: TGTGCCAGCAGCCACCCCCTTGGGGGGGGGTACACTGAAGCTTTCTTT

j_gene: TRBJ2-3
d_gene: .
abundance: .
v_gene: TRBV6-5
CDR3aa: CASSYSSDIRGF
CDR3nt: TGTGCCAGCAGTTACTCTTCGGACATACGGGGTTTT

j_gene: TRBJ2-4
d_gene: TRBD1
abundance: .
v_gene: TRBV4-1
CDR3aa: CASSQAQGMAKNIQYF
CDR3nt: TGCGCCAGCAGCCAAGCACAGGGGATGGCCAAAAACATTCAGTACTTC